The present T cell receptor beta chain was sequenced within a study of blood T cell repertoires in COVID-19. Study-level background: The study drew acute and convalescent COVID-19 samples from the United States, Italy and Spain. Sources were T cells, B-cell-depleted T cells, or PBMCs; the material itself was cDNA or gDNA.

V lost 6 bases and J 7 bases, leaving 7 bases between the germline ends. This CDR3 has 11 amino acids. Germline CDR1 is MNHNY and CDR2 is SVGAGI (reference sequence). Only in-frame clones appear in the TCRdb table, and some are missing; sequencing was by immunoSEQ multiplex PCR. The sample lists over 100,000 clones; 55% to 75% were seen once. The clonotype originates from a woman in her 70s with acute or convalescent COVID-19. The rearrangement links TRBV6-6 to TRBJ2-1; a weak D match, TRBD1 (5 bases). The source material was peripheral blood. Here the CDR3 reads CASSQGNEQFF. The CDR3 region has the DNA TGTGCCAGCAGCCAGGGAAATGAGCAGTTCTTC.